The T cell receptor (beta chain) under discussion was sequenced for a study of cytomegalovirus exposure and HLA in healthy donors. PCR used 60 Vbeta primers and 13 Jbeta primers. In the study's own analysis: An analysis performed later counted roughly 79 million unique TCR beta chains (approximately 10 million of them shared). Measured with immunoSEQ multiplex PCR; TCRdb has only the in-frame clones, and not every one. The DNA gave D and trimming, while V, J and clone size come from that table. Seen here are 97,000 or so clones, around four fifths observed once, and the top ten hold 2.6%. Trimming removed 3 bases from V and 0 bases from J; junction bases left unmatched: 3. The CDR3 is 15 amino acids. Per the germline V gene, CDR1 is SGHAT and CDR2 is FQNNGV.

This clonotype originated in a man between 35 and 55 years old in good health and CMV-seronegative. V is TRBV11-2 and J is TRBJ1-2; 8 bases agree with TRBD1. The sample comprised PBMCs. As DNA, the CDR3 is TGTGCCAGCAGCTTGGGACAGGCGTCTAACTATGGCTACACCTTC. This codes for CASSLGQASNYGYTF. Filled out from reference TRBV11-2 and TRBJ1-2, the complete variable domain reads EAGVAQSPRYKIIEKRQSVAFWCNPISGHATLYWYQQILGQGPKLLIQFQNNGVVDDSQLPKDRFSAERLKGVDSTLKIQPAKLEDSAVYLCASSLGQASNYGYTFGSGTRLTVV.